What follows describes a single TCR beta chain. Assay: immunoSEQ multiplex PCR; the TCRdb copy retains only in-frame clones and omits some. The sample lists 150,000 to 200,000 clones, over 80% seen once, with approximately 8% in the top ten. The V and J ends lost 6 bases and 5 bases, in that order; junction bases with no gene match: 7. Per the germline V gene, CDR1 is MDHEN and CDR2 is SYDVKM. The CDR3 contains 15 residues. This specimen comes from a study of blood T cell repertoires in COVID-19. Background on the study: The study drew acute and convalescent COVID-19 samples from the United States, Italy and Spain.

Sample: peripheral blood. The sequence derives from a woman aged 70 to 79 with COVID-19, enrolled during active disease. The J gene is TRBJ2-5, the V gene TRBV28, with 12 bases fitting TRBD2. The CDR3 region is CASRMTSGSSETQYF. The CDR3 DNA is TGTGCCAGCAGGATGACTAGCGGGAGTTCCGAGACCCAGTACTTC.